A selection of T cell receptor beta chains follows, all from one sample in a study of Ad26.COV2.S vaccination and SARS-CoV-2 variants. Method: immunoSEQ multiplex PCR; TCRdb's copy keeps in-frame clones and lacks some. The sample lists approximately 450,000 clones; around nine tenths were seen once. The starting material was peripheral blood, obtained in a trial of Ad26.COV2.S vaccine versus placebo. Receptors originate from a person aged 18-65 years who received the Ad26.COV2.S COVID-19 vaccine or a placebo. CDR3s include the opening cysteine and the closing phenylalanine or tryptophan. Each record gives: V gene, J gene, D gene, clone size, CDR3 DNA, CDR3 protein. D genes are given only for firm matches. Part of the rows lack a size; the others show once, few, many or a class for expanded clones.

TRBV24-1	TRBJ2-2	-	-	TGTGCCACCCACCCCGGCAGGGCAACCGGGGAGCTGTTTTTT	CATHPGRATGELFF
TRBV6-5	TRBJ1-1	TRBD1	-	TGTGCCAGCAGTAAATCCGGACAGGGGAACACTGAAGCTTTCTTT	CASSKSGQGNTEAFF
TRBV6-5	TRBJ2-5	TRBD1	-	TGTGCCAGCAGTTACTCTTCGGACAGGGCCCCCCAGTACTTC	CASSYSSDRAPQYF
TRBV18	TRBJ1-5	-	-	TGTGCCAGCTCACCATACACAGATAGCAATCAGCCCCAGCATTTT	CASSPYTDSNQPQHF
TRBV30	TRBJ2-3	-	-	TGTGCCGGCGAGAATAGGAATACGCAGTATTTT	CAGENRNTQYF
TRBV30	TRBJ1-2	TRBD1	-	TGTGCCCGAAACCAACAGGGGGCCTATGGCTACACCTTC	CARNQQGAYGYTF
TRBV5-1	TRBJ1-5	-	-	TGCGCCAGCAGCCTAGGACAGCCTAATCAGCCCCAGCATTTT	CASSLGQPNQPQHF
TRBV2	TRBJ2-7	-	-	TGTGCCAGCAGTGAAGGGGCAGGGAGATACTACGAGCAGTACTTC	CASSEGAGRYYEQYF
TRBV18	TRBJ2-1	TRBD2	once	TGTGCCAGCTCTTCGGGGCTAGCGGGAGGCCGGCTTCAGTTCTTC	CASSSGLAGGRLQFF
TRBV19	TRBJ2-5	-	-	TGTGCCAGTAGTATGGGGTCCGGGACTGCCTTATCGCAGTACTTC	CASSMGSGTALSQYF
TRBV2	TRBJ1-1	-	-	TGTGCCAGCAGTGTATACGTCGGGGACACTGAAGCTTTCTTT	CASSVYVGDTEAFF
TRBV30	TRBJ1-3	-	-	TGTGCCTGGGGGTCTGGAAACACCATATATTTT	CAWGSGNTIYF
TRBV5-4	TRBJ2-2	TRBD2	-	TGTGCCAGCAGCCTTAGCGGGAGGGCCAGATCCGGGGAGCTGTTTTTT	CASSLSGRARSGELFF
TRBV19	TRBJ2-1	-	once	TGTGCCACCGGGACCTTGAGCGACCCGTTCTTC	CATGTLSDPFF
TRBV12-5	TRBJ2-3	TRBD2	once	TGTGCTAGTGGTTTGCCGGGGACTAGCGGGAGAGCAGATACGCAGTATTTT	CASGLPGTSGRADTQYF
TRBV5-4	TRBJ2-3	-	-	TGTGCCAGCAGCTTGGCCCTAGGGGTTGGAGATACGCAGTATTTT	CASSLALGVGDTQYF